Listed below are T cell receptor beta chains from one sample, sequenced in a study of CD8+CD57+ T cells in acquired aplastic anemia. MiXCR, applied by TCRdb to the reads, yields one record per CDR3 protein. The data contain about 170,000 distinct CDR3 sequences, under 75% of them singletons. Sequencing used sorted CD4+, CD8+, or CD8+CD57+ T cells (not recorded which) from PBMCs. The receptors stem from a human donor in good health. The CDR3 runs from the conserved cysteine through the conserved F or W. Fields, in order: J gene, D gene, clone size, V gene, CDR3 protein, CDR3 DNA. The D gene is left open where the match is weak. Rows may omit the clone size; those that give it use once, few, many or a size class.

j_call: TRBJ2-1; d_call: TRBD2; clone_size: .; v_call: TRBV10-1; cdr3_aa: CASSVSGANNEQFF; cdr3_nt: TGCGCCAGCAGCGTTAGCGGGGCGAACAATGAGCAGTTCTTC
j_call: TRBJ2-7; d_call: TRBD2; clone_size: many; v_call: TRBV4-1; cdr3_aa: CASSQPPGTSGPTYEQYF; cdr3_nt: TGCGCCAGCAGCCAACCTCCCGGGACTAGCGGGCCAACCTACGAGCAGTACTTC
j_call: TRBJ1-2; d_call: TRBD1; clone_size: .; v_call: TRBV5-6; cdr3_aa: CATRTGQRNYGYTF; cdr3_nt: TGTGCCACGCGGACAGGGCAACGTAACTATGGCTACACCTTC
j_call: TRBJ2-5; d_call: .; clone_size: .; v_call: TRBV7-2; cdr3_aa: CASSLGVNPGGETQYF; cdr3_nt: TGTGCCAGCAGCTTAGGAGTTAATCCAGGAGGAGAGACCCAGTACTTC
j_call: TRBJ2-7; d_call: .; clone_size: many; v_call: TRBV12-3/TRBV12-4; cdr3_aa: CASSFSGTPYEQYF; cdr3_nt: TGTGCCAGCAGTTTCAGCGGAACCCCTTACGAGCAGTACTTC
j_call: TRBJ2-7; d_call: .; clone_size: .; v_call: TRBV5-1; cdr3_aa: CASSPGSPSYEQYF; cdr3_nt: TGTGCCAGCAGCCCCGGGTCCCCTAGCTACGAGCAGTACTTC
j_call: TRBJ2-7; d_call: .; clone_size: .; v_call: TRBV9; cdr3_aa: CASSLAMDYSYEQYF; cdr3_nt: TGTGCCAGCAGCTTGGCCATGGACTACTCCTACGAGCAGTACTTC
j_call: TRBJ2-5; d_call: .; clone_size: .; v_call: TRBV7-9; cdr3_aa: CASRSAVQETQYF; cdr3_nt: TGTGCCAGCAGGTCGGCGGTGCAAGAGACCCAGTACTTC
j_call: TRBJ2-1; d_call: TRBD1; clone_size: .; v_call: TRBV9; cdr3_aa: CASSVLGQRQQFF; cdr3_nt: TGTGCCAGCAGCGTACTGGGACAGCGCCAGCAGTTCTTC
j_call: TRBJ1-2; d_call: .; clone_size: .; v_call: TRBV4-3; cdr3_aa: CASSLSLGGYTF; cdr3_nt: TGCGCCAGCAGCCTGTCCCTGGGGGGCTACACCTTC
j_call: TRBJ2-1; d_call: TRBD2; clone_size: once; v_call: TRBV10-3; cdr3_aa: CAISESMAGDYNEQFF; cdr3_nt: TGTGCCATCAGTGAGTCGATGGCGGGGGACTACAATGAACAGTTCTTC
j_call: TRBJ1-1; d_call: .; clone_size: .; v_call: TRBV5-1; cdr3_aa: CASSLVAGTTEAFF; cdr3_nt: TGCGCCAGCAGCTTGGTGGCAGGAACCACTGAAGCTTTCTTT
j_call: TRBJ2-5; d_call: .; clone_size: .; v_call: TRBV20-1; cdr3_aa: CSARQGFGETQYF; cdr3_nt: TGCAGTGCTAGACAGGGTTTTGGGGAGACCCAGTACTTC
j_call: TRBJ2-7; d_call: .; clone_size: many; v_call: TRBV20-1; cdr3_aa: CSARDITYEQYF; cdr3_nt: TGCAGTGCTAGAGATATCACCTACGAGCAGTACTTC
j_call: TRBJ2-1; d_call: .; clone_size: .; v_call: TRBV2; cdr3_aa: CASSLDSLSYNEQFF; cdr3_nt: TGTGCCAGCAGTCTAGACAGCCTTTCCTACAATGAGCAGTTCTTC
j_call: TRBJ2-7; d_call: TRBD1; clone_size: few; v_call: TRBV12-3/TRBV12-4; cdr3_aa: CASSRSTGVEQYF; cdr3_nt: TGTGCCAGCAGTCGCAGTACAGGGGTCGAGCAGTACTTC
j_call: TRBJ1-1; d_call: TRBD1; clone_size: .; v_call: TRBV24-1; cdr3_aa: CATSEGPGTGNTEAFF; cdr3_nt: TGTGCCACCAGTGAGGGGCCCGGGACAGGGAACACTGAAGCTTTCTTT
j_call: TRBJ1-2; d_call: .; clone_size: .; v_call: TRBV6-1; cdr3_aa: CASSDTQGPYGYTF; cdr3_nt: TGTGCCAGCAGTGACACACAGGGACCCTATGGCTACACCTTC
j_call: TRBJ1-6; d_call: .; clone_size: .; v_call: TRBV19; cdr3_aa: CASSIDANSPLHF; cdr3_nt: TGTGCCAGTAGTATAGACGCGAATTCACCCCTCCACTTT
j_call: TRBJ2-7; d_call: .; clone_size: .; v_call: TRBV11-3; cdr3_aa: CASSWMGNSYEQYF; cdr3_nt: TGTGCCAGCAGCTGGATGGGCAACTCCTACGAGCAGTACTTC
j_call: TRBJ1-6; d_call: .; clone_size: many; v_call: TRBV7-8; cdr3_aa: CASSLGGNSPLHF; cdr3_nt: TGTGCCAGCAGTTTGGGGGGTAATTCACCCCTCCACTTT
j_call: TRBJ1-4; d_call: TRBD1; clone_size: .; v_call: TRBV5-1; cdr3_aa: CASSVDRARLFF; cdr3_nt: TGCGCCAGCAGCGTGGACAGGGCGCGACTGTTTTTT
j_call: TRBJ2-3; d_call: .; clone_size: .; v_call: TRBV7-2; cdr3_aa: CASSLAVFTDTQYF; cdr3_nt: TGTGCCAGCAGCTTAGCCGTTTTCACAGATACGCAGTATTTT
j_call: TRBJ2-1; d_call: TRBD2; clone_size: few; v_call: TRBV6-6; cdr3_aa: CASRPWTSGARAYNEQFF; cdr3_nt: TGTGCCAGCAGACCCTGGACTAGCGGGGCCCGCGCCTACAATGAGCAGTTCTTC
j_call: TRBJ2-5; d_call: TRBD2; clone_size: .; v_call: TRBV7-7; cdr3_aa: CASSPGLAGDQETQYF; cdr3_nt: TGTGCTAGCAGCCCCGGACTAGCGGGGGACCAAGAGACCCAGTACTTC
j_call: TRBJ1-1; d_call: .; clone_size: .; v_call: TRBV10-3; cdr3_aa: CAITQTPNTEAFF; cdr3_nt: TGTGCCATCACCCAGACACCTAACACTGAAGCTTTCTTT
j_call: TRBJ2-7; d_call: TRBD1; clone_size: many; v_call: TRBV2; cdr3_aa: CASTGPRTGLDEQYF; cdr3_nt: TGTGCCAGCACCGGACCCCGGACAGGACTCGACGAGCAGTACTTC
j_call: TRBJ1-1; d_call: .; clone_size: once; v_call: TRBV29-1; cdr3_aa: CSVVGGAKAFF; cdr3_nt: TGCAGCGTTGTAGGAGGGGCGAAAGCTTTCTTT
j_call: TRBJ2-1; d_call: .; clone_size: few; v_call: TRBV27; cdr3_aa: CASSWGSTYNEQFF; cdr3_nt: TGTGCCAGCAGTTGGGGCAGTACCTACAATGAGCAGTTCTTC
j_call: TRBJ1-6; d_call: .; clone_size: .; v_call: TRBV2; cdr3_aa: CASSEAGVAASPLHF; cdr3_nt: TGTGCCAGCAGTGAAGCGGGGGTAGCGGCATCGCCCCTCCACTTT
j_call: TRBJ2-1; d_call: TRBD2; clone_size: .; v_call: TRBV7-9; cdr3_aa: CASSSQSSGGFTYNEQFF; cdr3_nt: TGTGCCAGCAGCTCACAATCTAGCGGGGGCTTTACCTACAATGAGCAGTTCTTC
j_call: TRBJ2-6; d_call: TRBD1; clone_size: few; v_call: TRBV7-7; cdr3_aa: CASSPGTGFSGANVLTF; cdr3_nt: TGTGCTAGCAGCCCCGGGACAGGGTTTTCTGGGGCCAACGTCCTGACTTTC
j_call: TRBJ2-7; d_call: TRBD1; clone_size: .; v_call: TRBV6-1; cdr3_aa: CASSAGQGFYEQYF; cdr3_nt: TGTGCCAGCAGTGCGGGACAGGGGTTCTACGAGCAGTACTTC
j_call: TRBJ2-3; d_call: TRBD2; clone_size: .; v_call: TRBV10-3; cdr3_aa: CAIGGLAGQDTQYF; cdr3_nt: TGTGCCATCGGTGGACTAGCGGGGCAGGATACGCAGTATTTT
j_call: TRBJ1-2; d_call: .; clone_size: once; v_call: TRBV15; cdr3_aa: CATSRAPGGVGGGYTF; cdr3_nt: TGTGCCACCAGCAGAGCGCCCGGGGGGGTAGGTGGTGGCTACACCTTC
j_call: TRBJ2-2; d_call: .; clone_size: .; v_call: TRBV5-1; cdr3_aa: CASSLDRGELFF; cdr3_nt: TGCGCCAGCAGCTTGGATAGAGGGGAGCTGTTTTTT
j_call: TRBJ2-5; d_call: .; clone_size: few; v_call: TRBV10-3; cdr3_aa: CAISEVGTGKETQYF; cdr3_nt: TGTGCCATCAGTGAGGTCGGTACAGGGAAAGAGACCCAGTACTTC
j_call: TRBJ2-1; d_call: TRBD2; clone_size: .; v_call: TRBV5-1; cdr3_aa: CASSSGTSGGHEQFF; cdr3_nt: TGCGCCAGCAGCTCCGGGACTAGCGGGGGACATGAGCAGTTCTTC
j_call: TRBJ1-1; d_call: .; clone_size: few; v_call: TRBV20-1; cdr3_aa: CSARTMHTEAFF; cdr3_nt: TGCAGTGCTAGGACGATGCACACTGAAGCTTTCTTT
j_call: TRBJ1-2; d_call: .; clone_size: .; v_call: TRBV12-3/TRBV12-4; cdr3_aa: CASSPGHYGYTF; cdr3_nt: TGTGCCAGCAGTCCGGGACACTATGGCTACACCTTC
j_call: TRBJ2-2; d_call: .; clone_size: .; v_call: TRBV20-1; cdr3_aa: CSARGTRNTGELFF; cdr3_nt: TGCAGTGCTAGAGGGACAAGGAACACCGGGGAGCTGTTTTTT
j_call: TRBJ2-3; d_call: TRBD2; clone_size: once; v_call: TRBV20-1; cdr3_aa: CSAAGWSGDPSTDTQYF; cdr3_nt: TGCAGTGCTGCCGGTTGGAGCGGGGACCCGAGCACAGATACGCAGTATTTT
j_call: TRBJ1-4; d_call: .; clone_size: once; v_call: TRBV20-1; cdr3_aa: CSAQTVTFNEKLFF; cdr3_nt: TGCAGTGCCCAGACTGTGACCTTCAATGAAAAACTGTTTTTT
j_call: TRBJ1-1; d_call: .; clone_size: .; v_call: TRBV2; cdr3_aa: CASSGALWGTEAFF; cdr3_nt: TGTGCCAGCAGTGGAGCATTATGGGGTACTGAAGCTTTCTTT
j_call: TRBJ1-5; d_call: TRBD1; clone_size: .; v_call: TRBV24-1; cdr3_aa: CATGQGDQPQHF; cdr3_nt: TGTGCCACAGGACAGGGGGATCAGCCCCAGCATTTT
j_call: TRBJ2-3; d_call: TRBD2; clone_size: .; v_call: TRBV20-1; cdr3_aa: CSAAGLADKYTQYF; cdr3_nt: TGCAGTGCCGCGGGACTAGCGGACAAATATACGCAGTATTTT
j_call: TRBJ2-7; d_call: .; clone_size: few; v_call: TRBV4-2; cdr3_aa: CASSQELEQYF; cdr3_nt: TGTGCCAGCAGCCAAGAGCTCGAGCAGTACTTC
j_call: TRBJ2-3; d_call: .; clone_size: many; v_call: TRBV12-3/TRBV12-4; cdr3_aa: CASSFGGIHTDTQYF; cdr3_nt: TGTGCCAGCAGTTTCGGCGGGATACACACAGATACGCAGTATTTT
j_call: TRBJ2-3; d_call: .; clone_size: .; v_call: TRBV24-1; cdr3_aa: CASSLRGTGGTDTQYF; cdr3_nt: TGTGCCAGCAGCTTACGAGGGACCGGGGGCACAGATACGCAGTATTTT
j_call: TRBJ2-7; d_call: TRBD2; clone_size: .; v_call: TRBV2; cdr3_aa: CASIPSRASGTYEQYF; cdr3_nt: TGTGCCAGCATCCCTAGTCGGGCTAGCGGGACCTACGAGCAGTACTTC